Below are 11 T cell receptor beta chains sequenced from a single sample in a study of spatial heterogeneity in lung cancer. Study-level results: The number of expanded tumor alpha and beta chains correlated with mutation number.

Time point reported: sample taken at primary tumor resection. Each CDR3 protein is one row after TCRdb ran MiXCR on the 5' RACE reads. The sample has about 100,000 distinct CDR3 sequences; 4.4% are singletons. Their target antigens are unknown. Sequencing was performed on lung tumor tissue, taken at surgery. The receptors shown here come from a male donor with early-stage non-small cell lung cancer.

This clonotype was seen at least ten times. The chain has TRBV11-2 and TRBJ2-4; 12 bases align to TRBD1. Germline-derived CDR1 and CDR2 are SGHAT and FQNNGV. The CDR3 contains 19 residues. V lost 5 bases to trimming and J lost 0 bases; unmatched junction nucleotides: 11. CDR3 DNA: TGTGCCAGCAGCGGAATCCGGGACAGGGGGCTAGTAGCCAAAAACATTCAGTACTTC. Amino acid sequence: CASSGIRDRGLVAKNIQYF. The full variable domain, in which reference TRBV11-2 and TRBJ2-4 provide the parts outside the CDR3, is EAGVAQSPRYKIIEKRQSVAFWCNPISGHATLYWYQQILGQGPKLLIQFQNNGVVDDSQLPKDRFSAERLKGVDSTLKIQPAKLEDSAVYLCASSGIRDRGLVAKNIQYFGAGTRLSVL.

The gene calls are TRBV28 and TRBJ1-1; 9 positions match TRBD1. V shed 2 bases, J shed 5 bases, and the junction held 0 bases outside the gene matches. The CDR3 has 13 amino acids. Germline-derived CDR1 and CDR2 are MDHEN and SYDVKM. The CDR3 DNA reads as TGTGCCAGCAGTTTAGGGACAGGGACTGAAGCTTTCTTT. Protein: CASSLGTGTEAFF.

CDR3 in DNA: TGCGCCAGCAGCTTGAACCCGGGGGGACTAGCGGACACCGGGGAGCTGTTTTTT. Protein sequence: CASSLNPGGLADTGELFF. The genes are TRBV5-1 and TRBJ2-2, with 11 bases fitting TRBD2. CDR3 length: 18 residues. With 1 base clipped from V and 3 bases from J, the junction kept 8 bases outside the gene matches. The germline gives CDR1 SGHRS, CDR2 YFSETQ. Together with reference TRBV5-1 and TRBJ2-2, the CDR3 gives the full variable domain: KAGVTQTPRYLIKTRGQQVTLSCSPISGHRSVSWYQQTPGQGLQFLFEYFSETQRNKGNFPGRFSGRQFSNSRSEMNVSTLELGDSALYLCASSLNPGGLADTGELFFGEGSRLTVL.

In its sample, this clonotype was seen many times. This chain joins TRBV12-3 or TRBV12-4 and TRBJ1-4, with D unclear. V was clipped by 7 bases and J by 7 bases, with 16 bases between them. This CDR3 contains 14 residues. The CDR3 sequence: CASTKNAAGEKLFF. The CDR3 DNA is TGTGCCAGCACAAAAAACGCGGCGGGTGAAAAACTGTTTTTT.

This rearrangement joins TRBV28 to TRBJ2-3, with D perhaps being TRBD1 or TRBD2 (5 bases each). Trimming left V 6 bases short and J 0 bases short, with 13 bases between. Germline-derived CDR1 and CDR2 are MDHEN and SYDVKM. This CDR3 region has 15 residues. The DNA of the CDR3 is TGTGCCAGCAGCCCGGGACGGACTAGCACAGATACGCAGTATTTT. Encoded protein: CASSPGRTSTDTQYF.

There are many counts of this clonotype. At one end the junction does not follow the germline gene, possibly because of a read error. The chain is built from TRBV20-1 and TRBJ1-2; tentative D call: TRBD1 (5 bases). CDR3 length: 12 residues. The V gene's germline CDR1 is DFQATT and CDR2 SNEGSKA (reference sequence). CDR3 residues: CSVRAGVDGYTF. CDR3 coding DNA: TGCAGTGTTAGAGCGGGGGTTGATGGCTACACCTTC.

In its sample, this clonotype was seen many times. The chain is built from TRBV20-1 and TRBJ2-7; 9 nucleotides agree with TRBD2. Per germline, CDR1 DFQATT and CDR2 SNEGSKA (reference sequence). Trimming removed 3 bases from V and 4 bases from J; junction bases left unmatched: 4. CDR3 length: 13 amino acids. Here the CDR3 DNA reads TGCAGTGCTAGCCCCGGACTAGCGTACGAGCAGTACTTC. This gives the protein CSASPGLAYEQYF.

In this sample, this clonotype turned up many times. The chain recombines TRBV28 with TRBJ2-3, with TRBD2 identical over 7 bases. CDR3 length: 15 amino acids. V was clipped by 3 bases and J by 1 base; unmatched bases: 4. Germline V gene sequence: CDR1 MDHEN, CDR2 SYDVKM. CDR3 loop: CASSFLAGGTDTQYF. In DNA, the CDR3 is TGTGCCAGCAGTTTCCTTGCGGGAGGCACAGATACGCAGTATTTT.

This clonotype was seen a few times. The chain has TRBV25-1 and TRBJ1-2; D unclear. The CDR3 is 15 residues long. CDR1 is MGHDK, CDR2 SYGVNS, per germline. With 7 bases removed from V and 8 bases from J, the gap between germline ends came to 23 bases. CDR3: CASNGFTGGPGGYTF. The CDR3 DNA follows: TGTGCCAGCAACGGATTCACGGGAGGGCCAGGAGGCTACACCTTC.

The chain has TRBV6-1 and TRBJ2-7; D gene ambiguous. Germline V gives CDR1 MNHNS, CDR2 SASEGT. Trimming stripped 2 bases from V and 4 bases from J, with 6 bases between. The CDR3 is 12 residues long. Here the CDR3 DNA reads TGTGCCAGCAGTGAAAGAGGATACGAGCAGTACTTC. Amino acids: CASSERGYEQYF.

This clonotype was observed at least ten times. This chain connects TRBV29-1 to TRBJ2-3; D unresolved. CDR3 length: 12 amino acids. V lost 6 bases, J lost 6 bases, and 13 bases lay in between. CDR1 SQVTM and CDR2 ANQGSEA come from the germline V gene. CDR3 sequence (DNA): TGCAGCGTCTCCACCCAAGGGGATACGCAGTATTTT. It translates to CSVSTQGDTQYF.